The following is a T cell receptor beta chain sequence with its context. What antigen it recognizes has not been identified. Per-base qualities were not stored, and no clone one base away is much larger. This entry belongs to a study of cytomegalovirus exposure and HLA in healthy donors (dated by TCRdb to 2017 to 2019). With regard to the full study: An earlier analysis of a few hundred of the donors reported approximately 300 Gb of sequence data and around 100 million unique TCR beta sequences obtained from about 180 million T cells. Every discovery cohort repertoire had been produced on one sequencing platform. Roughly 300 gigabases of sequencing data and approximately 84 million unique TCR sequences were included in an early release covering 500 to 750 HLA-typed donors. In an earlier analysis of roughly 600 of the donors, high-throughput TCR beta sequencing was used to judge whether each TCR beta V gene segment behaved as functional or pseudogenic. Both class I and class II loci were covered by HLA typing, at four-digit resolution. Donor age, sex, ethnicity and CMV serostatus were compiled together with the repertoire data. To predict cytomegalovirus infection status, the study combined high-throughput TCR immunosequencing, statistical association of individual TCRs with disease status, and machine learning. Along with the approximately 700-subject first cohort, a separate validation cohort of 120 different subjects was used. The genetic ancestry cluster associated with self-reported Caucasian donors included roughly 84% of the 300 to 400 genotyped donors. Among some 410 genotyped donors of the cohort, an average of roughly 230,000 unique TCR beta nucleotide sequences was sequenced per donor, of which roughly 17% were non-productive. The study was designed to test whether signatures of past pathogen exposure could be identified by cataloging public T cell receptors. Several DR-DQ haplotypes were handled as single units for association and clustering because linkage in the cohort was strong. Using immunosequencing, the study profiled T cell repertoires from fewer than 700 subjects and related those repertoires to cytomegalovirus serostatus. A later analysis re-examined previously published TCR beta repertoires from about 670 donors and added high-resolution HLA genotyping to investigate patterns of TCR occurrence. Genome-wide SNP genotypes for about 65% of the 666 donors were used in a later genetic analysis, which treated that subset as a discovery cohort. Rather than drawing on any new phenotypic data, the later analysis identified candidate immune exposures from TCR beta sequences and the way those sequences occurred across donors. The number of donors typed differed by locus, with about 629-630 for A, B, C, DRB1 and DQB1, 522 for DQA1, approximately 570 for DPA1, and some 450 for DPB1. Paper-wide results and their limitations: A few of the identified cytomegalovirus-associated TCR beta chains were confirmed in vitro to be specific for cytomegalovirus antigens. The 87-base-pair reads could not distinguish some IMGT-functional V segments, including TRBV6-2 and TRBV6-3, so those segments were excluded. V-gene and J-gene trimming of TCR beta chains was associated with a missense DCLRE1C variant in a later genetic analysis, and the association was replicated in an independent cohort. Sequencing depth was assumed to be roughly uniform across donors in the presence/absence analyses, though that assumption may not hold. Linkage disequilibrium might explain the correlated functional status among segregating V segments, but an unknown experimental factor could not be excluded. The authors suggested that the approach could potentially be extended to other disease states and immunological phenotypes. A further reported finding was that TCR beta sequences accurately predicted the HLA-A and HLA-B alleles for most subjects in the first cohort. According to a later genetic analysis, donors in an Asian-associated ancestry cluster had fewer N-insertions in productive TCRs than the roughly 700-donor mean. Because counts were too low, 15 or so rarely observed V segments, including chromosome 9 orphons, were excluded from the earlier analysis of roughly 580 of the donors. Because some donors lacked HLA typing at each locus, the association tests relied only on the typed subset. When HLA alleles, especially DR and DQ, strongly co-occurred, attributing TCR associations to individual alleles was difficult. A cluster of highly shared sequence variants was judged likely to represent a technical artifact of the sequencing pipeline. The only immune exposure information available for the cohort was CMV serostatus. Specific HLA alleles were associated with 16,951 TCR beta sequences at a false discovery rate of 0.05 in a later analysis. An earlier analysis of approximately 590 of the donors showed that most TCR beta V segments appeared in productive rearrangements either about 87% or about 30% of the time, which broadly matched IMGT annotations. A later analysis found that HLA-associated TCR beta chains were more clonally expanded and had lower generation probabilities than equally common non-associated chains. In the study, around 150 TCR beta chains were listed as associated with cytomegalovirus. A later analysis found that most CMV-associated TCR beta chains appeared HLA-restricted, with HLA associations seemingly driven largely by CMV exposure. Across donors, most TCR sequences were observed very rarely, whereas some public TCRs were present in many individuals. According to a later analysis, parvovirus B19, influenza, CMV and Epstein-Barr virus appeared linked to several top co-occurrence clusters. According to a later analysis, TCR association rates differed among HLA loci, with DRB1 alleles showing the most associated TCRs and HLA-C alleles showing the fewest. The cohort was sequenced for TCR beta chains only, and without alpha or paired-chain data the features that could be detected were limited. In both the original and validation cohorts, the classifier was reported to diagnose cytomegalovirus status with high specificity and sensitivity.

In total, around 600 healthy bone marrow donors made up the cohort. Cohort members were all nominally healthy when sampled, although unrecorded immune exposures were likely present. The donor tested CMV seronegative, placing the donor among the 350 or so seronegative members of the cohort. Every donor gave a peripheral blood sample, and the peripheral blood mononuclear cells from that sample were used for TCR beta sequencing. Genomic DNA was extracted from the blood cell samples with the Qiagen DNeasy Blood Extraction Kit. CDR1 and CDR2, per the germline V gene, are MNHNS and SASEGT. The CDR3 has 15 amino acids, counting the end cysteine and phenylalanine. Here the CDR3 DNA is all that survives: 45 bases in frame from base 1. Relative to germline, V is 6 bases shorter and J is 2 bases shorter, with 16 bases between their ends. Library creation used the immunoSEQ multiplex PCR assay. For the multiplex PCR, a mixture combining 60 forward primers for TCR Vbeta segments and 13 reverse primers for TCR Jbeta segments was used. The CDR3 region of rearranged TCR beta genes was amplified from genomic DNA by a multiplex PCR assay. On the Illumina HiSeq System, the amplified TCR beta libraries were sequenced as 87-base-pair reads. The paper's data handling went like this. A later analysis counted some 74 million unique TCR beta chains across the roughly 700 repertoires, and 9.5 million to 11 million of these chains were shared by at least two donors. A nearest-neighbor algorithm error-corrected the raw reads and collapsed the reads into unique sequences, merging closely related sequences to remove PCR and sequencing errors. Alignment of CDR3 sequences to IMGT reference sequences was used to assign V, D and J gene segments. Each retained sequence needed at least a six-nucleotide match to both a V gene segment and a J gene segment. A rearrangement was called productive if the CDR3 had no stop codons and remained in frame with V and J, and every other rearrangement was called non-productive. Following IMGT convention, CDR3 was defined as the stretch from the second conserved V-encoded cysteine up to the conserved J-encoded phenylalanine. Sequences without an unambiguous match to a single V gene segment were excluded from the earlier analysis of almost 600 of the donors. An earlier analysis of 450 to 650 of the donors called V segments functional above 56.7% productive rearrangements and segregating when the between-donor standard deviation exceeded 5%. A statistical classification framework was developed to diagnose cytomegalovirus status using the catalog of TCR beta chain sequences. V and J gene assignment, in a later analysis, came from comparing TCR nucleotide sequences with IMGT/GENE-DB human TR gene sequences. The TCRdist pipeline was used in a later analysis to assign CDR3 sequences and most-parsimonious VDJ recombination scenarios. In a later analysis, each TCR beta chain was defined by its CDR3 amino acid sequence together with its V-gene family, and reads without a unique V-gene family were excluded. A later analysis removed 500 to 600 highly shared, low-generation-probability nucleotide sequences to deal with suspected cross-contamination and a sequencing artifact. A later analysis calculated a clonal expansion index for each public chain from normalized within-repertoire ranks of inferred template counts. In a later analysis, generation probabilities were computed using a VDJ recombination model fitted to out-of-frame rearrangements, and the results were checked against IGoR. In a later analysis, TCR-TCR, TCR-HLA and TCR-CMV co-occurrence was scored with hypergeometric tests, and a repertoire-size bias correction was applied to TCR pairs. In a later analysis, false discovery rates were estimated by permuting HLA or CMV assignments 20 times. In a later analysis, co-occurring TCRs were grouped using DBSCAN, with TCRdist sequence similarity added in when clustering inside HLA-allele-positive subsets. Co-occurrence clustering excluded repertoires with fewer than 30,000 or more than 120,000 public chains, plus five with anomalous nucleotide sharing. Imported from immuneACCESS, the table was reduced by TCRdb to in-frame sequences with V and J called. These copies leave out some clones; in studies compared against another copy, an unresolved V gene accounts for under half, and the cause of the remainder is not known. Clone size and V and J calls were adopted from that table, with D and trimming inferred from the DNA. Recorded for this sample are some 96,000 clones; 64% of them occurred a single time. The ten largest make up approximately 3% of the sample.

The sequence was collected from a man between 60 and 75 years old in good health and CMV-seronegative. The specimen was PBMCs. This sequence uses TRBV6-1 and TRBJ1-2; a confident D gene designation cannot be given. At the DNA level, the sequence is TGTGCCAGCAGCAGTGGCAGGCGCGACAACTATGGCTACACCTTC. Its protein reads: CASSSGRRDNYGYTF.